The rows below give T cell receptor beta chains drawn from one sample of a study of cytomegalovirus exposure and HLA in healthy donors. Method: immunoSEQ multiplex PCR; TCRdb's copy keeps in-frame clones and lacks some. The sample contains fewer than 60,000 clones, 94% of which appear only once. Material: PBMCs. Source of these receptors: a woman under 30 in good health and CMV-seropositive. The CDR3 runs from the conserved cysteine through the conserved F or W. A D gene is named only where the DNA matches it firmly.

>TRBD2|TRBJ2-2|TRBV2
TGTGCCAGCGCGACTAGCGGGAGGAACGCCGGGGAGCTGTTTTTT
CASATSGRNAGELFF
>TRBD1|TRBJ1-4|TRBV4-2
TGTGCCAGCAGCCAAGAAGCAGGGGGCGCTGAAAAACTGTTTTTT
CASSQEAGGAEKLFF
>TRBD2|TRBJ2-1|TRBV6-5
TGTGCCAGCAGTTACGGGACTACATACAATGAGCAGTTCTTC
CASSYGTTYNEQFF
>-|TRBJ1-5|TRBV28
TGTGCCAGCAGTTTAAGGTTTTCGGGGAACAGCCCTTCGCCCCAGCATTTT
CASSLRFSGNSPSPQHF
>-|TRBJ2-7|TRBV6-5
TGTGCCAGCAGTTACTCGCGTGGCGGCTCCTACGAGCAGTACTTC
CASSYSRGGSYEQYF
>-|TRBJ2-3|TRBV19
TGTGCCAGTAGTATCCCGGCGGCCACAGATACGCAGTATTTT
CASSIPAATDTQYF
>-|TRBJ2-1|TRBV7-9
TGTGCCAGCAGCTTAGGCTACTCCTACAATGAGCAGTTCTTC
CASSLGYSYNEQFF
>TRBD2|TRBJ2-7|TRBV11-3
TGTGCCAGCAGCTCCTCTTCTAGCGGGAGAAAAGAGCAGTACTTC
CASSSSSSGRKEQYF
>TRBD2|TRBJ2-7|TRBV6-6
TGTGCCAGGACTAGCGCCTACGAGCAGTACTTC
CARTSAYEQYF
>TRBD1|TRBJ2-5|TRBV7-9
TGTGCCAGCAGCTTCGGACAGGGGGCACGGAGAGAGACCCAGTACTTC
CASSFGQGARRETQYF
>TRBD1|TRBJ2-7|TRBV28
TGTGCCAGCAACCCAGGAACCGGGACAGGGGTCTACGAGCAGTACTTC
CASNPGTGTGVYEQYF
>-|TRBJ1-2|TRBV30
TGTGCCTGGAGTGGAGGGAACTATGGCTACACCTTC
CAWSGGNYGYTF
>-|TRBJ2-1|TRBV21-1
TGTGCCAGCAGCAACTTTAGAGGTCACTGGTATGAGCAGTTCTTC
CASSNFRGHWYEQFF
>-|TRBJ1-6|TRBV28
TGTGCCAGCAGTCCCTCGAGCTCCTATAATTCACCCCTCCACTTT
CASSPSSSYNSPLHF
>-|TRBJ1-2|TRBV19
TGTGCCAGTAACATGGGTCGGGAGGCTGGCTACACCTTC
CASNMGREAGYTF
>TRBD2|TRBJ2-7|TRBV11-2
TGTGCCAGCAGCTTATCCAGGACTAGAGGGACGGCTTCAGGGGAGCAGTACTTC
CASSLSRTRGTASGEQYF